What follows is one T cell receptor (beta chain) and its context. The target antigen is unknown. TCRdb used MiXCR to reprocess the PCR reads, holding one entry per CDR3 protein. The top ten clones hold roughly 0.83% of a sample with about 640,000 distinct CDR3 sequences, just under 20% of them seen once. Sorting selected naive CD8 T cells with a CD8+CD4-CCR7+CD45RA+ phenotype. CDR1 is SGDLS and CDR2 is YYNGEE in the germline V gene. V lost 3 bases, J lost 2 bases, and 10 bases lay in between. The CDR3 sequence is 14 residues long. The data are from a study of molecular identifiers for immune sequencing clone quantification. At the level of the study: RNA, taken in replicates from 20,000 or 100,000 naive CD8 cells, was split five ways, with four sequenced. Broader study findings: Identical TCR molecules that share a barcode could lead to an underestimation of highly expanded clone sizes.

This chain uses TRBV9 with TRBJ2-3; weak D call: TRBD2 (5 bases). Input material: naive CD8+ T cells from blood, with Jurkat cell RNA spiked in. Subset: FACS-sorted CD8+CD4-CCR7+CD45RA+ naive T cells. The receptor was isolated from a human donor in good health. Some libraries in this study had Jurkat cell RNA spiked in. The CDR3 spells CASSEQGLTDTQYF. The CDR3 DNA is TGTGCCAGCAGCGAGCAAGGACTCACAGATACGCAGTATTTT. The whole variable domain, filled in from reference TRBV9 and TRBJ2-3, reads DSGVTQTPKHLITATGQRVTLRCSPRSGDLSVYWYQQSLDQGLQFLIQYYNGEERAKGNILERFSAQQFPDLHSELNLSSLELGDSALYFCASSEQGLTDTQYFGPGTRLTVL.